Each of the 8 T cell receptor beta chains below was sequenced from the same sample in a study of beta chain features in type 1 diabetes. Notes on the study in general: TCRB CDR3 length was moderately but significantly reduced in all four CD4+ subsets of Type 1 diabetes patients.

These receptors have no identified antigens. Reverse transcribing all isolated RNA meant expressed TCRB transcripts were sequenced. Profiling relied on immunoSEQ multiplex PCR, and the TCRdb table lists in-frame clones only, not all of them. The data show 500,000 to 650,000 clones, roughly 12% seen once. What was sequenced was naive CD4+ T cells from blood. The receptors were gathered from a man under 40 with type 1 diabetes.

This clone showed up just a few times. The rearrangement uses TRBV2 and TRBJ2-3; 7 nucleotides agree with TRBD1. The V gene's germline CDR1 is SNHLY and CDR2 FYNNEI. J was trimmed by 0 bases and V by 6 bases; bases with no gene match: 6. This CDR3 contains 15 residues. CDR3 loop: CASSDRVRSTDTQYF. CDR3 coding DNA: TGTGCCAGCAGCGACAGGGTGCGGAGCACAGATACGCAGTATTTT.

This clone occurred a few times. Within the sample, other DNA sequences also encode this same CDR3. The chain employs TRBV2 and TRBJ1-5; tentatively, D is TRBD1 (5 bases). Trimming stripped 4 bases from V and 2 bases from J, with 6 bases between. CDR1 SNHLY and CDR2 FYNNEI come from the germline V gene. The CDR3 runs 13 residues. Here the CDR3 reads CASSGGGNQPQHF. Written as DNA, the CDR3 is TGTGCCAGCAGTGGAGGGGGCAATCAGCCCCAGCATTTT.

Concerning this clone: The sample contains more than one DNA sequence encoding this CDR3. The V gene is TRBV18, the J gene TRBJ1-2; 10 nucleotides line up with TRBD1. CDR3 size: 15 residues. Germline CDR1 reads KGHSH; CDR2 reads LQKENI. The J segment lost 2 bases and the V segment lost 3 bases, leaving 3 bases of the junction unmatched. The CDR3 coding sequence is TGTGCCAGCTCACCCGAGGGACAGGGGAACTATGGCTACACCTTC. Translated, it gives CASSPEGQGNYGYTF.

In its sample, this clone was seen a few times. V is TRBV6-5 and J is TRBJ2-5; 10 bases agree with TRBD1. With 6 bases clipped from V and 5 bases from J, the junction kept 9 bases outside the gene matches. There are 15 residues in the CDR3. The germline gives CDR1 MNHEY, CDR2 SVGAGI. In DNA form, the CDR3 reads TGTGCCAGCAGGTCTGCGGGACAGGGGACGGAGACCCAGTACTTC. This encodes CASRSAGQGTETQYF.

V and J are TRBV18 and TRBJ1-4; D is ambiguous. The length of the CDR3 is 15 residues. Trimming pared 5 bases from V and 0 bases from J, leaving 10 bases between. Germline CDR1 KGHSH, CDR2 LQKENI. Here the CDR3 reads CASSSASATNEKLFF. In DNA form, the CDR3 reads TGTGCCAGCTCATCAGCTTCTGCAACTAATGAAAAACTGTTTTTT.

The chain carries TRBV4-3 and TRBJ2-1, with D possibly matching TRBD2 (5 bases). Between the trimmed V and J ends, which lost 5 bases and 2 bases, there was a span of 16 bases. Germline values: CDR1 LGHNA, CDR2 YSLEER. This CDR3 is built from 16 residues. The CDR3 is CASSDTRVGTYNEQFF. CDR3 DNA: TGCGCCAGCAGCGACACGAGGGTAGGAACCTACAATGAGCAGTTCTTC.

The chain is built from TRBV2 and TRBJ1-2, with 8 bases matching TRBD1. CDR1 SNHLY and CDR2 FYNNEI come from the germline V gene. V lost 5 bases, J lost 6 bases, and 5 bases stayed unmatched. The CDR3 loop spans 13 amino acids. CDR3: CASSQGAQHGYTF. The CDR3 DNA reads as TGTGCCAGCAGTCAGGGGGCGCAACATGGCTACACCTTC. Filled out from reference TRBV2 and TRBJ1-2, the complete variable domain reads EPEVTQTPSHQVTQMGQEVILRCVPISNHLYFYWYRQILGQKVEFLVSFYNNEISEKSEIFDDQFSVERPDGSNFTLKIRSTKLEDSAMYFCASSQGAQHGYTFGSGTRLTVV.

This sequence joins TRBV7-9 and TRBJ2-6; D not resolved. V dropped 6 bases and J dropped 0 bases, with 3 bases sitting between them. This CDR3 is built from 13 residues. Germline V lookup: CDR1 SEHNR, CDR2 FQNEAQ (reference sequence). CDR3 nucleotide sequence: TGTGCCAGCAGAAGCTCTGGGGCCAACGTCCTGACTTTC. Translating it yields CASRSSGANVLTF.